The T cell receptor (beta chain) described here comes from a study of OX40 agonist ivuxolimab in advanced cancers. Whole-study context: Ivuxolimab is a fully human IgG2 antibody that activates OX40 (CD134). Notes on the study in general: Partial responders treated at 0.1-3.0 mg/kg exhibited clonal expansion among the lowest measured.

Sequenced by immunoSEQ multiplex PCR; TCRdb stores in-frame clones only, minus some. The sample carries 60,000 or so clones, over 75% recorded once. Remarks on this clone: Its antigen is currently unknown.

The CDR3 loop spans 13 amino acids. V lost 4 bases to trimming and J lost 4 bases, with 10 bases between them. Germline CDR1 reads SEHNR; CDR2 reads FQNEAQ (reference sequence). This receptor was identified in an adult with an advanced solid tumor such as melanoma, head and neck, liver or kidney cancer. The sequencing used CD4+ or CD8+ T cells sorted from blood, collected in a trial of the OX40 agonist ivuxolimab. The rearrangement uses TRBV7-9 and TRBJ1-1; TRBD1 is a possible D gene (6 bases). In DNA form, the CDR3 reads TGTGCCAGCAGCTATAAGGGGGGCACTGAAGCTTTCTTT. Its translation: CASSYKGGTEAFF.